This T cell receptor beta chain was sequenced during a study of monozygotic twins with cystic fibrosis. Study context: Around 3 micrograms of fragmented DNA underwent around 15 PCR cycles for library preparation. General observations from the study: J usage was most co-twin-similar in 8 of 16 pairs, V in 13. Monozygotic CF twins shared more identical nucleotide clonotypes than unrelated patients.

V was trimmed by 2 bases and J by 4 bases, leaving 12 bases between them. Germline V CDR1 and CDR2: SGDLS, YYNGEE. The CDR3 covers 15 residues. A remark on this clone: Its specificity is unknown.

Sequencing was performed with immunoSEQ multiplex PCR; in TCRdb, only in-frame clones are kept and a portion is missing. The table records about 22,000 clones, roughly 97% of them present only once. The V gene is TRBV9, the J gene TRBJ2-2, with a weak D call TRBD1 (5 bases). This receptor was obtained from a girl under 18 with cystic fibrosis. Material for sequencing was blood. The CDR3 spells CASSVQGSGTGELFF. The DNA of the CDR3 is TGTGCCAGCAGCGTCCAGGGATCGGGCACCGGGGAGCTGTTTTTT.